The sequence of this TCR beta chain was determined in a study of cytomegalovirus exposure and HLA in healthy donors. Overall study findings and caveats: Donors were assumed by presence/absence analyses to have roughly uniform sequencing depth.

It was with 60 Vbeta and 13 Jbeta primers that the PCR ran. In the authors' methods: Approximately 12 million of 80 million to 85 million unique TCR beta chains were shared, per a later count. Produced via immunoSEQ multiplex PCR; TCRdb's table is partial and in-frame only. The DNA gave D and trimming, while V, J and clone size come from that table. In all, the sample yields about 200,000 clones. With regard to this clone: Its antigen is as yet unknown.

The CDR3 covers 14 residues. Germline CDR1 is PRHDT and CDR2 is FYEKMQ (reference sequence). Trimming took 8 bases from V and 4 from J, leaving 17 bases between them. The specimen was PBMCs. This receptor was taken from a man between 25 and 39 years old in good health and CMV-seronegative. The chain is built from TRBV13 and TRBJ1-1; TRBD1 is a possible D gene (5 bases). CDR3 region: CASRLGRVGTEAFF. The CDR3 DNA reads as TGTGCCAGCCGATTAGGCAGGGTGGGCACTGAAGCTTTCTTT. Drawing the rest from reference TRBV13 and TRBJ1-1, the complete variable domain is AAGVIQSPRHLIKEKRETATLKCYPIPRHDTVYWYQQGPGQDPQFLISFYEKMQSDKGSIPDRFSAQQFSDYHSELNMSSLELGDSALYFCASRLGRVGTEAFFGQGTRLTVV.